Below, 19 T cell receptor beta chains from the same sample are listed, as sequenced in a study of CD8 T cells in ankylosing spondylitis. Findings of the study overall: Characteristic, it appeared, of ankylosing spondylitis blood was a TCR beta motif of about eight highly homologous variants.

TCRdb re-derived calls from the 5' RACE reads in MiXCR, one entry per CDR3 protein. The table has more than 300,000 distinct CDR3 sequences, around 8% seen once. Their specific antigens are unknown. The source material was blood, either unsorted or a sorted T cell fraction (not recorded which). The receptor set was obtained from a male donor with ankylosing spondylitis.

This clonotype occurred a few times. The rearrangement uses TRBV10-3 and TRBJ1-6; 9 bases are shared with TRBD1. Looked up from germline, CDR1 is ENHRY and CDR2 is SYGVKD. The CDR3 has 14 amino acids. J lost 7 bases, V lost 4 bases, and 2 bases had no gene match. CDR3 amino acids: CAISVDRGNSPLHF. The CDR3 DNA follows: TGTGCCATCAGTGTGGACAGGGGAAATTCACCCCTCCACTTT.

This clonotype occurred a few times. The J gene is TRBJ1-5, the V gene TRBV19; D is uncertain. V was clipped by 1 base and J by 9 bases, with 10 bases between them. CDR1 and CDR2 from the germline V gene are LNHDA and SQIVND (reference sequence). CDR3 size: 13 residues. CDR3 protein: CASSIAVSWPQHF. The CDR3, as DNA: TGTGCCAGTAGTATAGCCGTGTCGTGGCCCCAGCATTTT.

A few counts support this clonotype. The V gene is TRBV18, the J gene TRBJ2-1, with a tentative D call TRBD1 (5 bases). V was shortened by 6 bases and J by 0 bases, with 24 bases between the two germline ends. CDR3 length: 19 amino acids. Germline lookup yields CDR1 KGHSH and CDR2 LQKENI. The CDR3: CASSRNPATEVRSYNEQFF. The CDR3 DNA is TGTGCCAGCTCTCGAAATCCCGCGACAGAGGTCCGCTCCTACAATGAGCAGTTCTTC.

The CDR3 bases are TGTGCCAGCACCCAAGGGAAGGCGTATGGCTACACCTTC. Translation gives CASTQGKAYGYTF. This rearrangement joins TRBV6-1 to TRBJ1-2; D remains unclear. CDR3 size: 13 residues. The V and J ends lost 7 bases and 5 bases respectively, with 14 bases between them. The germline V gene encodes CDR1 MNHNS and CDR2 SASEGT.

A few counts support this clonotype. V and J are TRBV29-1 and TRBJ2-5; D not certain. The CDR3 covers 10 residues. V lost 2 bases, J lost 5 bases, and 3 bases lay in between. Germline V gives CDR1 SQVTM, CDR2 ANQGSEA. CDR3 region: CSVELETQYF. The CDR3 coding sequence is TGCAGCGTTGAATTGGAGACCCAGTACTTC.

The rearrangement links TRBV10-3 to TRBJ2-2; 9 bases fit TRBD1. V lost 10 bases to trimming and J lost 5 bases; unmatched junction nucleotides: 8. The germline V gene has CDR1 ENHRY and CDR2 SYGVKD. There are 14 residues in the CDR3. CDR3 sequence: CATAGTGYTGELFF. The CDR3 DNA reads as TGTGCCACCGCCGGGACAGGGTATACCGGGGAGCTGTTTTTT.

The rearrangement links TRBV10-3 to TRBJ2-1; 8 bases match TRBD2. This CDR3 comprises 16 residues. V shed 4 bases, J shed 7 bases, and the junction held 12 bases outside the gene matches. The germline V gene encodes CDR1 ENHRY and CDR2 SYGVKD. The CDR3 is CAISGPISGALNEQFF. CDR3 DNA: TGTGCCATCAGTGGACCGATTAGCGGGGCCCTTAATGAGCAGTTCTTC.

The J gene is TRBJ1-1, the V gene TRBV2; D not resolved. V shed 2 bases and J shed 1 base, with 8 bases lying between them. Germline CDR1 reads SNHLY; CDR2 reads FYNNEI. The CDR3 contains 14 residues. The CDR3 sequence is CASSELPPNTEAFF. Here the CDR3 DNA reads TGTGCCAGCAGTGAACTACCCCCGAACACTGAAGCTTTCTTT.

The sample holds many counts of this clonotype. The CDR3 sequence is CASSLVPNTGELFF. The CDR3 DNA follows: TGTGCCAGCAGCTTGGTGCCAAACACCGGGGAGCTGTTTTTT. V is TRBV11-1 and J is TRBJ2-2; D ambiguous. Deletions cut 3 bases from V and 2 bases from J, with 7 bases between. CDR1 SGHAT and CDR2 FQDESV come from the germline V gene (reference sequence). This CDR3 comprises 14 residues.

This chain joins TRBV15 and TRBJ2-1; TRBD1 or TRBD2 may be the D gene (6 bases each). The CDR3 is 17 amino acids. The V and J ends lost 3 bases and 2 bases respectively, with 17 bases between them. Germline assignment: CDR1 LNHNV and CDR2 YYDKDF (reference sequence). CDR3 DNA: TGTGCCACCAGCAGTGTGGGCGGGACAAGACCCTACAATGAGCAGTTCTTC. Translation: CATSSVGGTRPYNEQFF.

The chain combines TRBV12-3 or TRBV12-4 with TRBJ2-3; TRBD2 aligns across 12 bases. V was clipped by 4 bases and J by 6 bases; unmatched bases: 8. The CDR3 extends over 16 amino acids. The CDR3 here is CASSSSGRALRDTQYF. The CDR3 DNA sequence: TGTGCCAGCAGTTCTAGCGGGAGGGCCCTTCGGGATACGCAGTATTTT.

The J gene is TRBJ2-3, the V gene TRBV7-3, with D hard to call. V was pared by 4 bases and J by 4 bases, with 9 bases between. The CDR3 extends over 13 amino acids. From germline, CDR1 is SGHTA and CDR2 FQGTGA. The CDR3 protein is CASSSPGADTQYF. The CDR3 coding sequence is TGTGCCAGCAGCTCTCCAGGAGCAGATACGCAGTATTTT.

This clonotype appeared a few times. CDR3 nucleotides: TGTGCCAGCATCTTACAGCCATTTGAAGCTTTCTTT. Protein product: CASILQPFEAFF. The chain has TRBV6-6 and TRBJ1-1; D is unclear. This CDR3 has 12 amino acids. The ends were cut back, 7 bases at V and 7 bases at J, with 13 bases in the middle. The germline gives CDR1 MNHNY, CDR2 SVGAGI (reference sequence).

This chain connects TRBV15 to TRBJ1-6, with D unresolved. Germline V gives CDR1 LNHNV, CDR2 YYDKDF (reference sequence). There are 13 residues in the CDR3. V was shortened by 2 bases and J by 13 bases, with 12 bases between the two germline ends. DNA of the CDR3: TGTGCCACCAGCAGATCCGGTGGAGGGCCCCTCCACTTT. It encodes CATSRSGGGPLHF.

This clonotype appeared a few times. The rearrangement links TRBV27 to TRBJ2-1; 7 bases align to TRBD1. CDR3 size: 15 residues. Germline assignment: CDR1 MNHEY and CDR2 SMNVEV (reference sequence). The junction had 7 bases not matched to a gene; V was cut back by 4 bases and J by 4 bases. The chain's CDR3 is CASSYRDSSYNEQFF. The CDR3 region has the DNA TGTGCCAGCAGTTACCGGGACAGTAGTTACAATGAGCAGTTCTTC.

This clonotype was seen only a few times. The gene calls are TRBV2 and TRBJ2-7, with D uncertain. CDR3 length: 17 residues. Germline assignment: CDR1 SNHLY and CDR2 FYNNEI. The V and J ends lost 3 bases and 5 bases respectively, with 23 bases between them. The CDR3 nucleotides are TGTGCCAGCAGTGACCCCGTGGTCGCGTTAACAGAAGACGAGCAGTACTTC. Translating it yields CASSDPVVALTEDEQYF.

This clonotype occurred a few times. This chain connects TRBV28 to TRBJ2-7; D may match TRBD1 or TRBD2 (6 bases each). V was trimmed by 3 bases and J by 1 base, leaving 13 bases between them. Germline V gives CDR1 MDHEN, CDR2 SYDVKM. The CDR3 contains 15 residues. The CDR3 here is CASSFRGAASYEQYF. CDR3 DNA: TGTGCCAGCAGTTTTAGGGGGGCAGCGTCCTACGAGCAGTACTTC.

DNA for the CDR3: TGTGCCAGCACATATCCAACTAATGAAAAACTGTTTTTT. Protein product: CASTYPTNEKLFF. The gene calls are TRBV7-9 and TRBJ1-4; D remains ambiguous. Trimming removed 7 bases from V and 0 bases from J, with 6 bases in between. Germline CDR1 reads SEHNR; CDR2 reads FQNEAQ (reference sequence). The CDR3 is 13 residues long.

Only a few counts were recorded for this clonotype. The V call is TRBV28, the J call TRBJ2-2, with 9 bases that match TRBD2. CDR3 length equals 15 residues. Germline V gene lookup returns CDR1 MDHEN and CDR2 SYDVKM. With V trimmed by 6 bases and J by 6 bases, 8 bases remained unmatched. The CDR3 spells CASRASAGGAGELFF. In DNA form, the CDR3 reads TGTGCCAGCAGGGCAAGTGCGGGGGGGGCCGGGGAGCTGTTTTTT.